The 6 T cell receptor beta chains in this list originate from one sample, sequenced in a study of T cell responses to AZD1222 COVID-19 vaccine. TCRdb's copy holds only in-frame clones and misses some; the assay was immunoSEQ multiplex PCR. The repertoire consists of fewer than 110,000 clones, with roughly 87% occurring once and the leading ten covering more than 15%. The sample consisted of peripheral blood, taken on day 0 of AZD1222 vaccination. Receptors were obtained from an adult in good health.

The rearrangement joins TRBV18 to TRBJ1-4, with 7 bases that match TRBD1. CDR1 KGHSH and CDR2 LQKENI come from the germline V gene. The CDR3 spans 15 residues. J gave up 0 bases and V 4 bases, and 2 bases lay outside the gene matches. The CDR3 DNA reads TGTGCCAGCTCACGACAGGGTTCAACTAATGAAAAACTGTTTTTT. Its protein is CASSRQGSTNEKLFF.

The chain links TRBV2 to TRBJ2-7, with unresolved D. The CDR3 has 11 amino acids. The germline CDR1 and CDR2 sequences are SNHLY and FYNNEI. The V gene lost 4 bases and the J gene lost 2 bases, with 3 bases spanning the gap. The CDR3, as DNA: TGTGCCAGCAGTGGAGCCTACGAGCAGTACTTC. Amino acids: CASSGAYEQYF.

This clone has just a few counts. This chain uses TRBV19 with TRBJ2-7; the D is unclear. Trimming removed 3 bases at V and 5 bases at J, with 20 bases between. CDR1 and CDR2 from the germline V gene are LNHDA and SQIVND (reference sequence). The CDR3 is 16 amino acids. The CDR3 loop is CASSMGWSGRRNEQYF. As DNA, the CDR3 is TGTGCCAGTAGTATGGGATGGTCCGGAAGAAGAAACGAGCAGTACTTC.

V and J are TRBV19 and TRBJ1-1, with D tentatively TRBD1 (6 bases). The CDR3 covers 14 residues. V was trimmed by 7 bases and J by 0 bases, leaving 12 bases between them. Germline-derived CDR1 and CDR2 are LNHDA and SQIVND (reference sequence). The CDR3 loop reads CASTAQGLNTEAFF. The CDR3 DNA reads TGTGCCAGTACCGCACAGGGACTGAACACTGAAGCTTTCTTT.

The CDR3 nucleotides read TGTGCCAGCAGTTACTCCGCAGGGTACAATGAGCAGTTCTTC. Protein product: CASSYSAGYNEQFF. V and J are TRBV6-5 and TRBJ2-1, with D perhaps TRBD1 (5 bases). V lost 0 bases, J lost 4 bases, and 7 bases lay in between. The CDR3 extends over 14 amino acids. Germline V CDR1 and CDR2: MNHEY, SVGAGI.

The rearrangement joins TRBV7-2 to TRBJ2-1; TRBD1 aligns across 10 bases. Germline-derived CDR1 and CDR2 are SGHTA and FQGNSA. The trim removed 1 base at V and 5 bases at J, leaving 2 bases unmatched. CDR3 length: 15 amino acids. CDR3 region: CASSLVTGGNNEQFF. In DNA, the CDR3 is TGTGCCAGCAGCTTAGTGACAGGGGGCAACAATGAGCAGTTCTTC.